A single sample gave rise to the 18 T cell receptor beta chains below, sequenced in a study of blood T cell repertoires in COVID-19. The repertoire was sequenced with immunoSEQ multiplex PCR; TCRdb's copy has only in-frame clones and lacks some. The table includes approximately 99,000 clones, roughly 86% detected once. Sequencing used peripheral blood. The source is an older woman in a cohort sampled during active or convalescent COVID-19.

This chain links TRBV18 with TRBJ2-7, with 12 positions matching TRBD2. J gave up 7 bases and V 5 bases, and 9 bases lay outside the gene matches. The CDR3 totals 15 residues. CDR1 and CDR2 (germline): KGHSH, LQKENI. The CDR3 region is CASSSRLAGDREQYF. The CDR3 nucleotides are TGTGCCAGCTCATCCCGACTAGCGGGAGACCGGGAGCAGTACTTC.

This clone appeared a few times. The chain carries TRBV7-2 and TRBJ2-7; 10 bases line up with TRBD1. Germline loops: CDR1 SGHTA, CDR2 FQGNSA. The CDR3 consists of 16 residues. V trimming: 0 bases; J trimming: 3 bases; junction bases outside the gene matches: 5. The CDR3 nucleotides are TGTGCCAGCAGCTTAGCAGGACAGGGGGATCGCTACGAGCAGTACTTC. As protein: CASSLAGQGDRYEQYF. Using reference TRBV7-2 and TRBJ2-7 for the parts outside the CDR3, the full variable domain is GAGVSQSPSNKVTEKGKDVELRCDPISGHTALYWYRQSLGQGLEFLIYFQGNSAPDKSGLPSDRFSAERTGGSVSTLTIQRTQQEDSAVYLCASSLAGQGDRYEQYFGPGTRLTVT.

In nucleotides, the CDR3 is TGTGCCAGCAGCGTAGAGGCAGGGGGTACGAATGAGCAGTTCTTC. It encodes CASSVEAGGTNEQFF. The V call is TRBV9, the J call TRBJ2-1; 7 bases are shared with TRBD1. With V trimmed by 0 bases and J by 7 bases, 7 bases remained unmatched. The CDR3 runs to 15 residues. CDR1 SGDLS and CDR2 YYNGEE come from the germline V gene. Using reference TRBV9 and TRBJ2-1 for the parts outside the CDR3, the full variable domain is DSGVTQTPKHLITATGQRVTLRCSPRSGDLSVYWYQQSLDQGLQFLIQYYNGEERAKGNILERFSAQQFPDLHSELNLSSLELGDSALYFCASSVEAGGTNEQFFGPGTRLTVL.

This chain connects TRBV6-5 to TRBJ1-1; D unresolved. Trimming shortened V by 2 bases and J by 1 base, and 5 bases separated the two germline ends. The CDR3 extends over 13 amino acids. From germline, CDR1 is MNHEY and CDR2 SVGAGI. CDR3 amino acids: CASSYHRNTEAFF. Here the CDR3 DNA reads TGTGCCAGCAGTTACCACAGGAACACTGAAGCTTTCTTT.

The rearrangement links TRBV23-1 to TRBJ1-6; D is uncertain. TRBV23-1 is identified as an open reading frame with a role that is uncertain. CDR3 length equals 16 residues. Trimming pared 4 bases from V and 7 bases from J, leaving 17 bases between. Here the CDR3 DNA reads TGCGCCAGCAGTCCAGTCAGCGATCCCGGGAATTCACCCCTCCACTTT. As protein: CASSPVSDPGNSPLHF.

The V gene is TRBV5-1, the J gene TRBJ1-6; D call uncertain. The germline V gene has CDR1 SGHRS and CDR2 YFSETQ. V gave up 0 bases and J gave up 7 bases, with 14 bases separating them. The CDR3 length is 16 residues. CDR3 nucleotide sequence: TGCGCCAGCAGCTTGGATCGGAGCGGTAACAATTCACCCCTCCACTTT. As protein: CASSLDRSGNNSPLHF.

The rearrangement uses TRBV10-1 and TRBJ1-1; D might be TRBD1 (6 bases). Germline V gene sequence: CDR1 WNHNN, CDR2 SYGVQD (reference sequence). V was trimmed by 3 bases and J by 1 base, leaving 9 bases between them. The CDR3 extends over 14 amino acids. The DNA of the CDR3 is TGCGCCAGCAGTGAAGGGGGTGGGAACACTGAAGCTTTCTTT. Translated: CASSEGGGNTEAFF.

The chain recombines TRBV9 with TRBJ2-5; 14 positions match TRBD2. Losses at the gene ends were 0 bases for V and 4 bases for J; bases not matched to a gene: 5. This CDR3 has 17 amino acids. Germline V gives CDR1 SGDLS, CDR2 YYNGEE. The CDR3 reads CASSVATSGRGGETQYF. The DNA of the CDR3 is TGTGCCAGCAGCGTAGCGACTAGCGGGAGGGGGGGAGAGACCCAGTACTTC.

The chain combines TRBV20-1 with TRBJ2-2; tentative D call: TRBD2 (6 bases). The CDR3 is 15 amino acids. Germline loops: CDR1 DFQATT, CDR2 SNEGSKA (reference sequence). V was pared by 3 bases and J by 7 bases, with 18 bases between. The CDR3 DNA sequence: TGCAGTGCTAGTGTGGGGGGTAGGCAGGACGGGGAGCTGTTTTTT. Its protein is CSASVGGRQDGELFF.

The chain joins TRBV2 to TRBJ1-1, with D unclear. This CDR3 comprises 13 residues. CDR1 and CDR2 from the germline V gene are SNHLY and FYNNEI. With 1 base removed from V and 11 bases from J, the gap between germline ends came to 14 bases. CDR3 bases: TGTGCCAGCAGTGAAGAGCCCGACCGCGGCGCTTTCTTT. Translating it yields CASSEEPDRGAFF. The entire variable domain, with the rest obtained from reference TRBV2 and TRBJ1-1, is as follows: EPEVTQTPSHQVTQMGQEVILRCVPISNHLYFYWYRQILGQKVEFLVSFYNNEISEKSEIFDDQFSVERPDGSNFTLKIRSTKLEDSAMYFCASSEEPDRGAFFGQGTRLTVV.

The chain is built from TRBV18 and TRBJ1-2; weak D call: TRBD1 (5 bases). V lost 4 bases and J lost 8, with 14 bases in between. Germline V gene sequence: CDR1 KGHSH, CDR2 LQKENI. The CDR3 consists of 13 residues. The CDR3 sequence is CASSLEVGGGYTF. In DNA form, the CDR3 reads TGTGCCAGCTCACTTGAGGTCGGGGGAGGCTACACCTTC.

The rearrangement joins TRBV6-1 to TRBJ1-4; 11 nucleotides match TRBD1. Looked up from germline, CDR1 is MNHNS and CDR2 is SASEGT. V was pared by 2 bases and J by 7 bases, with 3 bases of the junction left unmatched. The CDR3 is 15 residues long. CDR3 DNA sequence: TGTGCCAGCAGTGAAACCGGGACAGGGGGTGAAAAACTGTTTTTT. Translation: CASSETGTGGEKLFF.

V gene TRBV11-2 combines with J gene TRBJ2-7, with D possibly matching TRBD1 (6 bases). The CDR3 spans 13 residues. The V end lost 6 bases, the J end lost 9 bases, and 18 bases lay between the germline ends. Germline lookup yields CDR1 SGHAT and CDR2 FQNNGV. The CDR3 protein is CASSPNTGSPQYF. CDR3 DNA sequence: TGTGCCAGCAGTCCTAATACAGGGTCCCCGCAGTACTTC.

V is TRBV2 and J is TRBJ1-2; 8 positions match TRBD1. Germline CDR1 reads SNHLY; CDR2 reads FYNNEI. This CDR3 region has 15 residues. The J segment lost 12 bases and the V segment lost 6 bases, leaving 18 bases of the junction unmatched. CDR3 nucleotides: TGTGCCAGCAGGGAGGGACAGGATCCTACGGAGCAAAACACCTTC. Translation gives CASREGQDPTEQNTF.

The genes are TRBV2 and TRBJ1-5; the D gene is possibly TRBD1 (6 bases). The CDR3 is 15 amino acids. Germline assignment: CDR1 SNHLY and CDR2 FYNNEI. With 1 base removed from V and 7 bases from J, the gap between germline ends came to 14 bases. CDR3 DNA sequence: TGTGCCAGCAGTGAAGGAGGGGGGGGCCGCCAGCCCCAGCATTTT. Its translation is CASSEGGGGRQPQHF.

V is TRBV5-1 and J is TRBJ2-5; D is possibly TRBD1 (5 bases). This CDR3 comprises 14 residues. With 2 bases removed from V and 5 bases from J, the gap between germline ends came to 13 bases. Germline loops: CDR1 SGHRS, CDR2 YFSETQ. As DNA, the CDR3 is TGCGCCAGCAGCTTCGGAGAGAAGGGGGAGACCCAGTACTTC. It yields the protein CASSFGEKGETQYF.

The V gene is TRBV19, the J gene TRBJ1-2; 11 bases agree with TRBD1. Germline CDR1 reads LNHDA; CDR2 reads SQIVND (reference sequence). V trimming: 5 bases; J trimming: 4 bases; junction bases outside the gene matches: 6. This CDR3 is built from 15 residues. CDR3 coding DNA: TGTGCCAGTAGTCGGGAAGGGACAGGGGGCTATGGCTACACCTTC. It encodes CASSREGTGGYGYTF.

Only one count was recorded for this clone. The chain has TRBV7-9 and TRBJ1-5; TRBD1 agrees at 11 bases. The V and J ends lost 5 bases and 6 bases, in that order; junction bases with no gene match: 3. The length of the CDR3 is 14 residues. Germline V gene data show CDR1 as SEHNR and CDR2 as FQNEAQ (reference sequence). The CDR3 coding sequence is TGTGCCAGCAGCGGGACAGGGGGGGGTCAGCCCCAGCATTTT. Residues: CASSGTGGGQPQHF.